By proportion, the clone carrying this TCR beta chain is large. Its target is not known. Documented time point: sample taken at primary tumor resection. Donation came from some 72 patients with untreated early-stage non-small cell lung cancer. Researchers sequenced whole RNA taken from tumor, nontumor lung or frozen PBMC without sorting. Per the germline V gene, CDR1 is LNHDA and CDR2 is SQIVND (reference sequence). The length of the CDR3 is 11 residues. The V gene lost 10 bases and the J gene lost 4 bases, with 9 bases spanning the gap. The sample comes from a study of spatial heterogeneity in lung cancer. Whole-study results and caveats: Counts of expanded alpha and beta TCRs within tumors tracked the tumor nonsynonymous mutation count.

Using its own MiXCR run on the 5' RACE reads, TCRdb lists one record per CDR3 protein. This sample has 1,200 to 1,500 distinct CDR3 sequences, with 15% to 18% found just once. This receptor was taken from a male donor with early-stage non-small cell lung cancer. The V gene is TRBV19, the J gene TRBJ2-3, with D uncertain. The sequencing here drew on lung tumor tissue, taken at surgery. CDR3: CATRRADTQYF. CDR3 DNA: TGTGCCACCCGGCGAGCAGATACGCAGTATTTT. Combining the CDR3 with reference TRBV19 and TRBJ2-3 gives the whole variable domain DGGITQSPKYLFRKEGQNVTLSCEQNLNHDAMYWYRQDPGQGLRLIYYSQIVNDFQKGDIAEGYSVSREKKESFPLTVTSAQKNPTAFYLCATRRADTQYFGPGTRLTVL.